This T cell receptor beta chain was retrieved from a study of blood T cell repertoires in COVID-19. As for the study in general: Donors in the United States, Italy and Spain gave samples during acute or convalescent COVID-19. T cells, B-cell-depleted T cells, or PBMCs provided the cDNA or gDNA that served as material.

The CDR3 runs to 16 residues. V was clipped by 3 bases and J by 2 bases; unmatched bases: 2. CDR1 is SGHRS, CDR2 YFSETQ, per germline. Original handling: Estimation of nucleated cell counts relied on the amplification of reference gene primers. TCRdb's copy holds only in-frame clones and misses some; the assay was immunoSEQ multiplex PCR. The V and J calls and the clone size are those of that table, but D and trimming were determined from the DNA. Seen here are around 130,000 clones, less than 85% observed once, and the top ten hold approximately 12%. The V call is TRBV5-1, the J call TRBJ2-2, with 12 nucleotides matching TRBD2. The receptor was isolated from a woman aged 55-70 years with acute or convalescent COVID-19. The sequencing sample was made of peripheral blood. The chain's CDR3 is CASSWTSGDNTGELFF. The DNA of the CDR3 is TGCGCCAGCAGCTGGACTAGCGGGGATAACACCGGGGAGCTGTTTTTT.